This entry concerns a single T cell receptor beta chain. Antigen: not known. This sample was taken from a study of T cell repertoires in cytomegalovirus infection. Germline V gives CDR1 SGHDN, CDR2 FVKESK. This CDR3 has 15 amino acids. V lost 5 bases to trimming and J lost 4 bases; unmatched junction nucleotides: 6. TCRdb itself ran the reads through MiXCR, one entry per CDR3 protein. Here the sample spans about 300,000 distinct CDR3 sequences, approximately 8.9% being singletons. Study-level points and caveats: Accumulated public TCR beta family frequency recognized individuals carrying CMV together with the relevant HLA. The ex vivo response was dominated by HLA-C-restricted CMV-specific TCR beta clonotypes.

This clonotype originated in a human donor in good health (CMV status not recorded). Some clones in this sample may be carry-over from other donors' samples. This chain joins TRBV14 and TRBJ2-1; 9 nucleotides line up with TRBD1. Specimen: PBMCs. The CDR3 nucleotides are TGTGCCAGCAGCTACAGGGGGCGAGGGTACAATGAGCAGTTCTTC. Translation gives CASSYRGRGYNEQFF.